The clone carrying this T cell receptor (beta chain) was counted only a few times. As yet, its antigen is unknown. This specimen belongs to a study of OX40 agonist ivuxolimab in advanced cancers. The CDR3 loop spans 13 amino acids. V lost 4 bases to trimming and J lost 2 bases, with 11 bases between them. Germline V gene lookup returns CDR1 GTSNPN and CDR2 SVGIG (reference sequence). Notes on the study in general: Clonal expansion from baseline to week 6 occurred in both CD4+ and CD8+ T cells.

Some clones are missing from TCRdb's copy, which holds only in-frame ones; the method was immunoSEQ multiplex PCR. Of over 85,000 clones detected, about 90% appear once; the ten largest clones hold around 1.6%. V and J are TRBV30 and TRBJ1-1, with D hard to call. This receptor was taken from an adult with an advanced solid tumor such as melanoma, head and neck, liver or kidney cancer. Sample: CD4+ or CD8+ T cells sorted from blood, taken in a trial of the OX40 agonist ivuxolimab. DNA for the CDR3: TGTGCCTGGAAACTTCGACCTAACACTGAAGCTTTCTTT. It codes for CAWKLRPNTEAFF.